The 25 T cell receptor beta chains below all came from one sample that was sequenced in a study of shared clonotypes between healthy human individuals. TCRdb's copy holds only in-frame clones and misses some; the assay was immunoSEQ multiplex PCR. The sample lists around 2,000,000 clones, 85% to 95% occurring once. Sequencing was carried out using naive CD4+ T cells sorted from blood. The subset is: CD45RA+ positively selected. The receptors were sampled from a man between 18 and 35 years old in good health.

This chain uses TRBV28 with TRBJ2-7, with D perhaps matching TRBD1 or TRBD2 (5 bases each). Germline CDR1 and CDR2: MDHEN and SYDVKM. Trimming removed 6 bases at V and 2 bases at J, with 14 bases between. The CDR3 totals 14 residues. The CDR3 DNA reads TGTGCCAGCAGCCCAGTGGGGGATCCCTACGAGCAGTACTTC. Its protein product is CASSPVGDPYEQYF. The variable domain in full, with the rest retrieved from reference TRBV28 and TRBJ2-7, is DVKVTQSSRYLVKRTGEKVFLECVQDMDHENMFWYRQDPGLGLRLIYFSYDVKMKEKGDIPEGYSVSREKKERFSLILESASTNQTSMYLCASSPVGDPYEQYFGPGTRLTVT.

The chain combines TRBV6-5 with TRBJ1-5; no definite D call. The CDR3 has 15 amino acids. The ends were cut back, 0 bases at V and 4 bases at J, with 10 bases in the middle. Per germline, CDR1 MNHEY and CDR2 SVGAGI. The CDR3 region has the DNA TGTGCCAGCAGTTACTCCGGGGATTTTAATCAGCCCCAGCATTTT. It specifies CASSYSGDFNQPQHF.

The genes are TRBV29-1 and TRBJ2-7, with TRBD1 identical over 11 bases. CDR3 size: 13 residues. V shed 5 bases and J 3 bases; nucleotides not matched to a gene: 3. Germline lookup yields CDR1 SQVTM and CDR2 ANQGSEA. The CDR3 nucleotides are TGCAGCGTTCCCGGGACAGGGGGCTACGAGCAGTACTTC. Its translation is CSVPGTGGYEQYF.

The table lists this clone with a count of one. This chain joins TRBV10-3 and TRBJ1-2, with 10 bases fitting TRBD1. J gave up 6 bases and V 10 bases, and 14 bases lay outside the gene matches. This CDR3 region has 15 residues. Per germline, CDR1 ENHRY and CDR2 SYGVKD. CDR3 DNA: TGTGCCAGCTTCCGGGGGACAGGGGATGGACATGGCTACACCTTC. Protein: CASFRGTGDGHGYTF.

The chain has TRBV6-6 and TRBJ1-5; 8 bases are shared with TRBD1. The CDR3 totals 14 residues. V shed 6 bases and J 2 bases; nucleotides not matched to a gene: 3. Germline V CDR1 and CDR2: MNHNY, SVGAGI (reference sequence). The CDR3 DNA is TGTGCCAGCAGCTCGGACAGGGGCAATCAGCCCCAGCATTTT. Its translation is CASSSDRGNQPQHF.

The genes are TRBV5-1 and TRBJ2-4, with D unclear. Trimming stripped 8 bases from V and 5 bases from J, with 2 bases between. This CDR3 contains 9 residues. The V gene's germline CDR1 is SGHRS and CDR2 YFSETQ. The CDR3 DNA reads TGCGCCAGACAAAACATTCAGTACTTC. This sequence encodes CARQNIQYF.

As regards this clone: Different DNA sequences within this sample yield the same CDR3. This sequence joins TRBV19 and TRBJ1-4, with D perhaps TRBD1 (5 bases). Trimming cost V 2 bases and J 5 bases, with 9 bases left between them. The germline V gene encodes CDR1 LNHDA and CDR2 SQIVND (reference sequence). The CDR3 totals 14 residues. Here the CDR3 reads CASSIRGTNEKLFF. As DNA, the CDR3 is TGTGCCAGTAGTATAAGGGGAACCAATGAAAAACTGTTTTTT.

The rearrangement links TRBV5-1 to TRBJ2-1; 12 bases agree with TRBD2. CDR1 and CDR2 from the germline V gene are SGHRS and YFSETQ. The CDR3 is 17 amino acids. The V gene end was trimmed by 3 bases and the J gene end by 6 bases; junction bases not matched to a gene: 10. The CDR3 bases are TGCGCCAGCAGCTCTTTTCTAGCGGGAGGGCCAGGCAATGAGCAGTTCTTC. Its translation: CASSSFLAGGPGNEQFF. The full variable domain, its missing parts supplied by reference TRBV5-1 and TRBJ2-1, is KAGVTQTPRYLIKTRGQQVTLSCSPISGHRSVSWYQQTPGQGLQFLFEYFSETQRNKGNFPGRFSGRQFSNSRSEMNVSTLELGDSALYLCASSSFLAGGPGNEQFFGPGTRLTVL.

The rearrangement joins TRBV7-9 to TRBJ1-6; TRBD1 agrees at 7 bases. Germline-derived CDR1 and CDR2 are SEHNR and FQNEAQ (reference sequence). The CDR3 sequence is 15 residues long. The V segment lost 5 bases and the J segment 7 bases; nucleotides outside the gene matches: 8. This CDR3 is CASSQRQGDNSPLHF. CDR3 DNA sequence: TGTGCCAGCAGCCAACGACAGGGCGACAATTCACCCCTCCACTTT.

J is TRBJ1-1 and V is TRBV6-6; 8 bases line up with TRBD1. The CDR3 extends over 14 amino acids. V shed 6 bases, J shed 1 base, and the junction held 4 bases outside the gene matches. In germline, CDR1 is MNHNY, CDR2 SVGAGI (reference sequence). The CDR3 loop reads CASRQTGENTEAFF. As DNA, the CDR3 is TGTGCCAGCAGACAGACAGGGGAGAACACTGAAGCTTTCTTT.

V and J are TRBV9 and TRBJ2-3, with 13 bases aligning to TRBD2. CDR3 size: 18 residues. The junction had 8 bases not matched to a gene; V was cut back by 4 bases and J by 0 bases. The germline V gene encodes CDR1 SGDLS and CDR2 YYNGEE. CDR3 residues: CASSSGTSGTASTDTQYF. The CDR3 bases are TGTGCCAGCAGCTCTGGGACTAGCGGGACCGCTAGCACAGATACGCAGTATTTT.

The chain employs TRBV25-1 and TRBJ1-2, with 8 bases aligning to TRBD1. The germline V gene encodes CDR1 MGHDK and CDR2 SYGVNS. Germline trimming cut 8 bases from V and 0 bases from J; bases unmatched to any gene: 5. This CDR3 is built from 14 residues. For the CDR3, the DNA is TGTGCCAGCCGCAGACAGGGGACTAACTATGGCTACACCTTC. The encoded protein is CASRRQGTNYGYTF.

J is TRBJ2-7 and V is TRBV14; D is possibly TRBD2 (6 bases). The germline gives CDR1 SGHDN, CDR2 FVKESK. Trimming pared 2 bases from V and 0 bases from J, leaving 14 bases between. This CDR3 has 16 residues. In DNA, the CDR3 is TGTGCCAGCAGCCAAATGGGACTCACGAGCTCCTACGAGCAGTACTTC. It encodes CASSQMGLTSSYEQYF.

The chain employs TRBV10-2 and TRBJ2-1, with TRBD2 matching over 7 bases. With V trimmed by 6 bases and J by 6 bases, 8 bases remained unmatched. Germline loops: CDR1 WSHSY, CDR2 SAAADI. This CDR3 is 14 amino acids long. In nucleotides, the CDR3 is TGCGCCAGCAGCTCGGGACTACTAGGCAATGAGCAGTTCTTC. Amino acids: CASSSGLLGNEQFF.

This clone has just one count. V is TRBV25-1 and J is TRBJ1-2; D gene uncertain. V lost 4 bases and J 0 bases, leaving 6 bases between the germline ends. CDR3 length: 13 residues. The germline CDR1 and CDR2 sequences are MGHDK and SYGVNS. The CDR3 spells CASSGSPNYGYTF. As DNA, the CDR3 is TGTGCCAGCAGTGGGTCTCCTAACTATGGCTACACCTTC.

This rearrangement joins TRBV5-4 to TRBJ2-1, with 12 nucleotides matching TRBD2. CDR1 SGHNT and CDR2 YYREEE come from the germline V gene (reference sequence). The CDR3 runs to 16 residues. The junction had 8 bases not matched to a gene; V was cut back by 4 bases and J by 6 bases. The CDR3 DNA reads TGTGCCAGCAGCCGACGTGGACTAGCGGGGTTCAATGAGCAGTTCTTC. Its translation: CASSRRGLAGFNEQFF.

A note on this clone: The identical CDR3 is also encoded by other nucleotide sequences in the sample. V and J are TRBV6-5 and TRBJ2-7, with D possibly matching TRBD2 (7 bases). CDR3 length: 13 amino acids. V gave up 5 bases and J gave up 1 base, with 9 bases separating them. Germline V gene sequence: CDR1 MNHEY, CDR2 SVGAGI. The CDR3 loop reads CASSRGASYEQYF. CDR3 DNA sequence: TGTGCCAGCAGTCGGGGGGCGTCCTACGAGCAGTACTTC.

This chain uses TRBV19 with TRBJ2-1; D possibly corresponds to TRBD2 (5 bases). Per the germline V gene, CDR1 is LNHDA and CDR2 is SQIVND (reference sequence). The CDR3 is made up of 14 amino acids. Trimming removed 6 bases at V and 9 bases at J, with 18 bases between. In nucleotides, the CDR3 is TGTGCCAGTAGCCCTCAGCATATAGCGAGTGAGCAGTTCTTC. Translating it yields CASSPQHIASEQFF.

A remark on this clone: This specimen includes other DNA sequences encoding the same CDR3. The chain links TRBV5-1 to TRBJ1-4; TRBD1 agrees at 7 bases. The length of the CDR3 is 14 residues. From germline, CDR1 is SGHRS and CDR2 YFSETQ. J gave up 3 bases and V 3 bases, and 2 bases lay outside the gene matches. CDR3 nucleotide sequence: TGCGCCAGCAGCTCCGGACAGGCTAATGAAAAACTGTTTTTT. This encodes CASSSGQANEKLFF.

Only one count was recorded for this clone. CDR3 in DNA: TGCGCCAGCAGTGAGTCGCGGGCAGACTACGAGCAGTACTTC. As protein: CASSESRADYEQYF. The chain couples TRBV10-2 to TRBJ2-7, with a tentative D call TRBD2 (5 bases). CDR1 WSHSY and CDR2 SAAADI come from the germline V gene. Trimming stripped 0 bases from V and 3 bases from J, with 9 bases between. CDR3 length: 14 residues.

J is TRBJ1-5 and V is TRBV28; the D is unclear. Germline CDR1 and CDR2: MDHEN and SYDVKM. V was clipped by 6 bases and J by 6 bases, with 12 bases between them. The CDR3 is 13 residues long. Here the CDR3 reads CASSRPVTQPQHF. CDR3 DNA sequence: TGTGCCAGCAGCCGCCCGGTCACTCAGCCCCAGCATTTT. Full variable domain (missing parts from reference TRBV28 and TRBJ1-5): DVKVTQSSRYLVKRTGEKVFLECVQDMDHENMFWYRQDPGLGLRLIYFSYDVKMKEKGDIPEGYSVSREKKERFSLILESASTNQTSMYLCASSRPVTQPQHFGDGTRLSIL.

This chain connects TRBV7-2 to TRBJ2-1; 13 nucleotides match TRBD2. This CDR3 has 16 amino acids. J was trimmed by 10 bases and V by 4 bases; bases with no gene match: 10. CDR1 and CDR2 from the germline V gene are SGHTA and FQGNSA. The CDR3, as DNA: TGTGCCAGCAGCTCACTCGGACTAGCGGGAGCAGCCGAGCAGTTCTTC. Its protein product is CASSSLGLAGAAEQFF.

The V gene is TRBV2, the J gene TRBJ1-4; 7 nucleotides agree with TRBD1. This CDR3 contains 13 residues. V shed 6 bases, J shed 5 bases, and the junction held 3 bases outside the gene matches. The germline V gene has CDR1 SNHLY and CDR2 FYNNEI. CDR3 region: CASRTDRNEKLFF. For the CDR3, the DNA is TGTGCCAGCAGAACGGACAGGAATGAAAAACTGTTTTTT.

The J gene is TRBJ2-3, the V gene TRBV12-5, with TRBD2 as a possible D gene (6 bases). This CDR3 spans 18 amino acids. The V gene lost 7 bases and the J gene lost 2 bases, with 25 bases spanning the gap. In germline, CDR1 is LGHNT, CDR2 FRNRAP. The CDR3 region has the DNA TGTGCTAGTGCCCCAGGAGGAAAGGACTACCTTATCACAGATACGCAGTATTTT. It translates to CASAPGGKDYLITDTQYF.

The chain uses TRBV11-2 and TRBJ1-2, with D uncertain. The CDR3 consists of 15 residues. In germline, CDR1 is SGHAT, CDR2 FQNNGV. The V gene lost 0 bases and the J gene lost 6 bases, with 14 bases spanning the gap. The CDR3 nucleotides are TGTGCCAGCAGCTTAGAGCCTCTCTCACGGGATGGCTACACCTTC. Residues: CASSLEPLSRDGYTF.